This T cell receptor beta chain was sequenced in a study of control samples from healthy donors and cancer patients. Germline values: CDR1 MGHRA, CDR2 YSYEKL. The CDR3 is 15 amino acids. V shed 1 base and J 3 bases; nucleotides not matched to a gene: 2. The sample holds a few counts of this clone. Profiled with immunoSEQ multiplex PCR; TCRdb holds only in-frame clones, not every one. The sample records 150,000 to 200,000 clones, approximately 90% being singletons. The sample was blood. The rearrangement joins TRBV4-1 to TRBJ2-7, with 11 bases identical to TRBD2. This receptor was obtained from a woman aged 30 to 39 in good health. The CDR3 DNA reads as TGCGCCAGCAGCCAAGGACTAGCGGGATTCTACGAGCAGTACTTC. It encodes CASSQGLAGFYEQYF.